The sequence of this T cell receptor (beta chain) was determined in a study of T-cell reconstitution after alpha-beta-depleted transplantation in children. A library of TCRbeta sequences, prepared with unique molecular identifiers, was generated. TCRdb re-analysed the PCR reads in MiXCR, keeping a single row per CDR3 protein. The table records hundreds of thousands of distinct CDR3 sequences, 15% to 20% of them present only once. Comments on this clonotype: Its matching antigen is unknown.

Trimming cost V 3 bases and J 5 bases; bases outside gene matches: 10. CDR1 and CDR2 (germline): LGHNA, YNFKEQ. The CDR3 is 16 amino acids. Study results and caveats: Newly produced T cells mostly accounted for T-cell counts and diversity one year post-transplant. Day-60 TCRbeta diversity that was high in some patients was derived from surviving recipient T cells and thymic progenitors. Several hundred expanded graft clones reportedly gave rise to the alpha-beta T cells present about two months after transplant.

The starting material was PBMCs, mostly from graft donor cells, obtained 360 days after TCRalphabeta/CD19-depleted stem cell transplant. The genes are TRBV4-2 and TRBJ2-1, with 7 bases that match TRBD1. This sequence originates from a boy younger than two who had a stem cell transplant for Wiskott-Aldrich syndrome, so the T cells may come from the graft donor. The DNA for the CDR3 is TGTGCCAGCAGCCATGTCCTGGGGACAGACAACAATGAGCAGTTCTTC. This encodes CASSHVLGTDNNEQFF.